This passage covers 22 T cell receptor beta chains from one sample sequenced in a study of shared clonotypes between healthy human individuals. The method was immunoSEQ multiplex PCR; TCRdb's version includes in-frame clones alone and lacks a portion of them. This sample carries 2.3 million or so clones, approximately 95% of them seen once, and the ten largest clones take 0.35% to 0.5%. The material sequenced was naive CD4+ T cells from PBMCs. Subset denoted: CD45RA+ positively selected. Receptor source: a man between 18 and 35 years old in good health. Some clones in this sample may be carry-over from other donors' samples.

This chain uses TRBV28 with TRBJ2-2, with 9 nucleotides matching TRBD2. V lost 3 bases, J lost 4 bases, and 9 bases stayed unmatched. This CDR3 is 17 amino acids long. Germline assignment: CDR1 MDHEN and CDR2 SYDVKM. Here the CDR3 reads CASSLLAGMTVTGELFF. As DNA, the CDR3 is TGTGCCAGCAGTTTGCTAGCGGGAATGACTGTCACCGGGGAGCTGTTTTTT.

DNA for the CDR3: TGTGCCAGCAGCCCGCAAACTTCTAGCACAGATACGCAGTATTTT. Its translation is CASSPQTSSTDTQYF. The chain links TRBV4-2 to TRBJ2-3; D is undetermined. This CDR3 spans 15 amino acids. V dropped 4 bases and J dropped 0 bases, with 11 bases sitting between them. Looked up from germline, CDR1 is LGHNA and CDR2 is YNFKEQ.

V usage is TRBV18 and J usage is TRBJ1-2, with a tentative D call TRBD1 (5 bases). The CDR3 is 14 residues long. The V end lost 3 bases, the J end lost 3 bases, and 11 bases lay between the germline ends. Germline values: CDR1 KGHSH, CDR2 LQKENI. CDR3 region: CASSPAGDDYGYTF. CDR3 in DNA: TGTGCCAGCTCACCTGCGGGGGATGACTATGGCTACACCTTC.

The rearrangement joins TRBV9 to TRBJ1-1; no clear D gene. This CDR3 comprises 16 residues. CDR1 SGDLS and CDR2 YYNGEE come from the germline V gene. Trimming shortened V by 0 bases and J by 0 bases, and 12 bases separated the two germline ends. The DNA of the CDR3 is TGTGCCAGCAGCGTAGTCGATCGGACGGTGAACACTGAAGCTTTCTTT. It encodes CASSVVDRTVNTEAFF.

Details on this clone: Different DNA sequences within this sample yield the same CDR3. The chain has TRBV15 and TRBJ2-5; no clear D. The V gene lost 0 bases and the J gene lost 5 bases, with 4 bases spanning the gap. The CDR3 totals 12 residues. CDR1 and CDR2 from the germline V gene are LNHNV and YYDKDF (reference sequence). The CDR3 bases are TGTGCCACCAGCAGAGAGTCGGAGACCCAGTACTTC. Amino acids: CATSRESETQYF.

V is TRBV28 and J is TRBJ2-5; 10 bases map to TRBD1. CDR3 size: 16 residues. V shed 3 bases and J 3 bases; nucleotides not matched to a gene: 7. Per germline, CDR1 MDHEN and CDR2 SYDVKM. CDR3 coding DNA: TGTGCCAGCAGTTTCGGGACAGGGGCATCAGAAGAGACCCAGTACTTC. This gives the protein CASSFGTGASEETQYF.

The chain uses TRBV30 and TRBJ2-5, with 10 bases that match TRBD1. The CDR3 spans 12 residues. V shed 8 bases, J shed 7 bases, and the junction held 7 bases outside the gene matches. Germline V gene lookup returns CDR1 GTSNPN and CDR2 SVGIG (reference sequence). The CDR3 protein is CARQGARGTQYF. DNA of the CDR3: TGTGCCAGACAGGGGGCGCGGGGGACCCAGTACTTC.

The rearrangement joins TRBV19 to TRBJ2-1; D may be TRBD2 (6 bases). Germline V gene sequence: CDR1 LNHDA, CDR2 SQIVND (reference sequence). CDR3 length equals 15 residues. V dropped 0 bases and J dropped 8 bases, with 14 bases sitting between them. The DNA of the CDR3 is TGTGCCAGTAGTATAGATCTCGTGGAGGGCGATGAGCAGTTCTTC. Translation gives CASSIDLVEGDEQFF.

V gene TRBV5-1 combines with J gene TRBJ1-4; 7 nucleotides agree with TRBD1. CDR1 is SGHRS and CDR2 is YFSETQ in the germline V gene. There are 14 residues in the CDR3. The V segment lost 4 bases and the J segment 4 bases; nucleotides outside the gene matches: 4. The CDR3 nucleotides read TGCGCCAGCAGCGAACAGGGGCATAATGAAAAACTGTTTTTT. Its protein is CASSEQGHNEKLFF.

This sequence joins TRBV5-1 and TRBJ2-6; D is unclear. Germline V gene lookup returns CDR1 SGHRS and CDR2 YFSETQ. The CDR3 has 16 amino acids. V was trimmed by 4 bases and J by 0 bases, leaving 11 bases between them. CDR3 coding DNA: TGCGCCAGCAGCCCCGGGCCTGGCTCTGGGGCCAACGTCCTGACTTTC. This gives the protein CASSPGPGSGANVLTF.

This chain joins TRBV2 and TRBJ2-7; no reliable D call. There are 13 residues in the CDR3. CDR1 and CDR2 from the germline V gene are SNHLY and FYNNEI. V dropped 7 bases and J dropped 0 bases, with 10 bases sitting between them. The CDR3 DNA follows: TGTGCCAGCACCGAATTTTTCTCCTACGAGCAGTACTTC. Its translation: CASTEFFSYEQYF.

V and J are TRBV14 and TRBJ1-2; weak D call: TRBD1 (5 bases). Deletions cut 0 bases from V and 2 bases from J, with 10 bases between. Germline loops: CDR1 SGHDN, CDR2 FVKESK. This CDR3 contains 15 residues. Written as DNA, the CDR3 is TGTGCCAGCAGCCAAGATCTAAGGGACAACTATGGCTACACCTTC. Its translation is CASSQDLRDNYGYTF.

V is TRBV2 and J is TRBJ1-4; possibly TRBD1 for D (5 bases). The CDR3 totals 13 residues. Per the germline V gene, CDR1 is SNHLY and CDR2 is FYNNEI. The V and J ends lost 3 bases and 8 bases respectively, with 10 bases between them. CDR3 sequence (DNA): TGTGCCAGCAGTGACAGGGAGCGAGAAAAACTGTTTTTT. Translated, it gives CASSDREREKLFF.

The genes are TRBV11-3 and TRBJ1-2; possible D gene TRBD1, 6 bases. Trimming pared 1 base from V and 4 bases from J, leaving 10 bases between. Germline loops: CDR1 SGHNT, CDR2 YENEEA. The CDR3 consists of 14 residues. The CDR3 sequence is CASSLGTAGYGYTF. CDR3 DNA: TGTGCCAGCAGCTTAGGGACAGCAGGCTATGGCTACACCTTC.

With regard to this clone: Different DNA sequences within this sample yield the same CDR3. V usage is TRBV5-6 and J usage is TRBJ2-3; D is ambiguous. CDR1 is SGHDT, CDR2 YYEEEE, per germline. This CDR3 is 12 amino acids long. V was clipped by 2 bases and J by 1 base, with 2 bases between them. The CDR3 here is CASSFGTDTQYF. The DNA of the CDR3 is TGTGCCAGCAGCTTCGGCACAGATACGCAGTATTTT.

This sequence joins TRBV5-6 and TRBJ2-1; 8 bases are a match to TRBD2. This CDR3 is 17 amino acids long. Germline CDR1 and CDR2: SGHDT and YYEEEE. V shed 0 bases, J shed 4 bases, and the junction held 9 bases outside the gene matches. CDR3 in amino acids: CASSLASGRGRYNEQFF. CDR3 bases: TGTGCCAGCAGCTTGGCAAGCGGGAGAGGTAGATACAATGAGCAGTTCTTC.

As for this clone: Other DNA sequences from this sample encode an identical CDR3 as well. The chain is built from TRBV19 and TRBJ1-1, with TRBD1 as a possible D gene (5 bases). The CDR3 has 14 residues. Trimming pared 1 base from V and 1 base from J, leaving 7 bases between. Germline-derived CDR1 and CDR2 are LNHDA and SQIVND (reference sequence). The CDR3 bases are TGTGCCAGTAGTATAGCCAGGGCGAACACTGAAGCTTTCTTT. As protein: CASSIARANTEAFF.

CDR3 sequence reads: CSAKSNYGYTF. In DNA form, the CDR3 reads TGCAGTGCTAAAAGTAACTATGGCTACACCTTC. V gene TRBV20-1 combines with J gene TRBJ1-2; D uncertain. The V end was cut by 4 bases, the J end by 1 base, with 4 bases between. Germline V gives CDR1 DFQATT, CDR2 SNEGSKA (reference sequence). This CDR3 has 11 residues.

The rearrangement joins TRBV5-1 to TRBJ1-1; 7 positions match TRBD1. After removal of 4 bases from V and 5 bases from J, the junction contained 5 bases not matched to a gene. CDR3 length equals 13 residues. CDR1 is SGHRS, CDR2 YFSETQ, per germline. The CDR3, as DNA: TGCGCCAGCAGCACACTACAGGGGACTGAAGCTTTCTTT. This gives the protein CASSTLQGTEAFF.

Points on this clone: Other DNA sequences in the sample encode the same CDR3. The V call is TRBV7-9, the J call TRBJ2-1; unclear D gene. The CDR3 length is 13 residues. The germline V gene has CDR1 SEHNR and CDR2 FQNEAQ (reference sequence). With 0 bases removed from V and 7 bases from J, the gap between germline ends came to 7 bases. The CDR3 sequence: CASSLAGGNEQFF. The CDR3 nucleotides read TGTGCCAGCAGCTTAGCGGGTGGAAATGAGCAGTTCTTC.

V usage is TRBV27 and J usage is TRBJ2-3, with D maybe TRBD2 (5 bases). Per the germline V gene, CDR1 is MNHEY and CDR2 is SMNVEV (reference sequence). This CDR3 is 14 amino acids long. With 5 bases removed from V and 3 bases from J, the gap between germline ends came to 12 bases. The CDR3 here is CASSRRTGTDTQYF. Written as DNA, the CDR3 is TGTGCCAGCAGTCGAAGGACGGGAACAGATACGCAGTATTTT.

CDR3 nucleotide sequence: TGTGCCAGCAGCCCGGGGAGGGATAGCAATCAGCCCCAGCATTTT. Translation gives CASSPGRDSNQPQHF. The V and J genes are TRBV6-6 and TRBJ1-5; unclear D gene. Trimming removed 6 bases from V and 0 bases from J, with 12 bases in between. Looked up from germline, CDR1 is MNHNY and CDR2 is SVGAGI (reference sequence). The CDR3 is made up of 15 amino acids.